Following are 2 T cell receptor beta chains from one sample sequenced in a study of T cell responses to AZD1222 COVID-19 vaccine. Assay: immunoSEQ multiplex PCR; the TCRdb copy retains only in-frame clones and omits some. The data hold approximately 160,000 clones, with about 90% observed a single time. The specimen was peripheral blood, collected on day 0 of AZD1222 vaccination. These receptors originate from an adult in good health.

The V call is TRBV7-2, the J call TRBJ1-2; D is unclear. Germline V gene sequence: CDR1 SGHTA, CDR2 FQGNSA. The CDR3 length is 13 residues. V shed 1 base and J shed 4 bases, with 7 bases lying between them. The CDR3 coding sequence is TGTGCCAGCAGCTTAGGGCCGGGCTATGGCTACACCTTC. Its translation is CASSLGPGYGYTF.

This clone was seen once. The V gene is TRBV11-2, the J gene TRBJ2-4; the D call may be TRBD1 or TRBD2 (5 bases each). The CDR3 is made up of 15 amino acids. V was pared by 3 bases and J by 5 bases, with 14 bases between. CDR1 SGHAT and CDR2 FQNNGV come from the germline V gene. CDR3 nucleotides: TGTGCCAGCAGCTTTGGCCGGGGCGCTCAAAACATTCAGTACTTC. This sequence encodes CASSFGRGAQNIQYF.